This TCR beta chain was found in a study of identical twins. Broader study findings: There was more out-of-frame TCR alpha sharing in monozygotic twins than models estimated.

A single record per CDR3 protein comes from TCRdb applying MiXCR to the 5' RACE reads. The sample holds 200,000 to 250,000 distinct CDR3 sequences; 7.5% are singletons and the top ten take 1.9%. This clonotype has only a few counts. The antigen is not known. The sample also formed part of further work on yellow fever vaccine responses in identical twins.

The sequencing sample was made of memory (CD45RO+) T cells sorted from blood. The clonotype originates from a woman under 30 in good health.

CDR3 nucleotide sequence: TGTGCCAGCAGCTCGACAGGGAACTCCTACGAGCAGTACTTC. Encoded protein: CASSSTGNSYEQYF. The V call is TRBV13, the J call TRBJ2-7, with 7 bases lining up with TRBD1. This CDR3 is built from 14 residues. V lost 4 bases and J lost 0; bases outside the gene matches: 3. Germline V gene sequence: CDR1 PRHDT, CDR2 FYEKMQ (reference sequence).